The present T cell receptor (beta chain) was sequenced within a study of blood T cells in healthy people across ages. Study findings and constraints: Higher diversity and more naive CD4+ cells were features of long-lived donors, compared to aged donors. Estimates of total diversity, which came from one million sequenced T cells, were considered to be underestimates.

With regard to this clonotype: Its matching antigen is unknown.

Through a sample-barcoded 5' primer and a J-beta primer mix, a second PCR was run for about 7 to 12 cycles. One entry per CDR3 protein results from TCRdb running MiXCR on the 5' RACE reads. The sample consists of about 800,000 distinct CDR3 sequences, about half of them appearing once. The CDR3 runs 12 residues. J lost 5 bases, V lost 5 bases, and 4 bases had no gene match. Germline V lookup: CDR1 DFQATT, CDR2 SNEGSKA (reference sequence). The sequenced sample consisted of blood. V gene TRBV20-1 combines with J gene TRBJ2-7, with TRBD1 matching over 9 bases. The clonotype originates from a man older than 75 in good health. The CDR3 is CSAPRQGDEQYF. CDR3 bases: TGCAGTGCTCCTCGACAGGGGGACGAGCAGTACTTC.